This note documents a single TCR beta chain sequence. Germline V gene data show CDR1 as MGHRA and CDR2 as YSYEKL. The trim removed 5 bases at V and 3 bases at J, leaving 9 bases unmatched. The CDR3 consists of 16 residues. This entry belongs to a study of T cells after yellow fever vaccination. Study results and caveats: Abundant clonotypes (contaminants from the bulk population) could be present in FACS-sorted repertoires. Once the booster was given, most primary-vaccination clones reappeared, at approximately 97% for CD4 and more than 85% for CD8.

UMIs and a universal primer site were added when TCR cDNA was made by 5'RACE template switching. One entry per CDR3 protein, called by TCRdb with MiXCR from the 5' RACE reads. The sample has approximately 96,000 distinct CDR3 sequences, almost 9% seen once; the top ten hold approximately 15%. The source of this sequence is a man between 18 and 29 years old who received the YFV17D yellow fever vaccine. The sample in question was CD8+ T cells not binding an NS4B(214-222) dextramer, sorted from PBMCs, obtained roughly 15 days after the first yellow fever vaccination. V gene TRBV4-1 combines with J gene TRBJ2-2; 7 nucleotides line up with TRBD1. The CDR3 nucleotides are TGCGCCAGCAGCGACAGGGAATTTGGGGACACCGGGGAGCTGTTTTTT. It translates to CASSDREFGDTGELFF.